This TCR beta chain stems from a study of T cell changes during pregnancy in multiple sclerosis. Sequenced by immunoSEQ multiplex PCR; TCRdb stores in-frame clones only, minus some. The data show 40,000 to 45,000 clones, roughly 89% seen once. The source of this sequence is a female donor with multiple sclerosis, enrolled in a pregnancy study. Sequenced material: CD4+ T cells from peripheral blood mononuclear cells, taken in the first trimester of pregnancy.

CDR3 nucleotides: TGTGCCAGCAGCTCGAGAGGTCTGCCCATCTACGAGCAGTACTTC. Translation: CASSSRGLPIYEQYF. The chain employs TRBV7-2 and TRBJ2-7; D unresolved. Germline CDR1 SGHTA, CDR2 FQGNSA. V was cut by 4 bases and J by 3 bases, with 16 bases left in between. This CDR3 is 15 amino acids long.